The following is a T cell receptor beta chain sequence with its context. Its target is unknown. The PCR contained 60 Vbeta and 13 Jbeta primers. Assay used: immunoSEQ multiplex PCR; TCRdb lists only in-frame clones, some missing. The table shows under 250,000 clones, with 82% occurring only once. This specimen comes from a study of cytomegalovirus exposure and HLA in healthy donors. General study points: Investigators reported around 150 TCR beta chains as tied to cytomegalovirus. The authors judged a highly shared variant cluster likely a sequencing artifact.

The CDR3 runs 11 residues. Trimming stripped 5 bases from V and 7 bases from J, with 11 bases between. The germline gives CDR1 DFQATT, CDR2 SNEGSKA (reference sequence). The sample comprised PBMCs. The genes are TRBV20-1 and TRBJ1-1; D perhaps matches TRBD1 (6 bases). The receptor was isolated from a man aged 40-55 years in good health and CMV-seropositive. CDR3 loop: CSAADRREAFF. CDR3 bases: TGCAGTGCTGCCGACAGGCGTGAAGCTTTCTTT.